Listed here are 28 T cell receptor beta chains from one sample, sequenced in a study of blood T cells in healthy people across ages. A sample-barcoded 5' primer and a J-beta primer mix were used in a second PCR of roughly 6 to 11 cycles. TCRdb re-called the 5' RACE reads with MiXCR, one entry per CDR3 protein. The sample includes around 1.5 million distinct CDR3 sequences, approximately 63% of them seen just once. Sequencing was carried out using blood. All receptors derive from a man between 18 and 35 years old in good health.

The rearrangement joins TRBV5-1 to TRBJ2-5; TRBD2 aligns across 8 bases. After removal of 4 bases from V and 1 base from J, the junction contained 9 bases not matched to a gene. The germline V gene has CDR1 SGHRS and CDR2 YFSETQ. The CDR3 is 16 amino acids. The CDR3 nucleotides are TGCGCCAGCAGCCCCAGACTAGCGAGGATCCAAGAGACCCAGTACTTC. Protein product: CASSPRLARIQETQYF.

The chain uses TRBV12-3 or TRBV12-4 and TRBJ2-6, with TRBD1 identical over 12 bases. V was clipped by 4 bases and J by 2 bases; unmatched bases: 3. The length of the CDR3 is 17 residues. The CDR3 here is CASSWGQGATGANVLTF. CDR3 nucleotides: TGTGCCAGCAGTTGGGGACAGGGGGCCACTGGGGCCAACGTCCTGACTTTC.

This clonotype was seen more than once but under ten times. The rearrangement joins TRBV28 to TRBJ2-7; D tentatively reads TRBD1 or TRBD2 (5 bases each). Germline CDR1 reads MDHEN; CDR2 reads SYDVKM. This CDR3 spans 16 amino acids. V gave up 6 bases and J gave up 7 bases, with 25 bases separating them. The CDR3 nucleotides read TGTGCCAGCAGCCACCCAGAACGGGACGGACGTTGGGAGCAGTACTTC. Amino acid sequence: CASSHPERDGRWEQYF.

The rearrangement links TRBV4-2 to TRBJ2-5, with 8 bases that match TRBD2. Unmatched junction bases numbered 17, after V lost 0 bases and J lost 11 bases. The length of the CDR3 is 17 residues. Germline V CDR1 and CDR2: LGHNA, YNFKEQ. The CDR3 nucleotides are TGTGCCAGCAGCCAAGATCCAGGGGCGGGAGGATCGAATGAGCAGTACTTC. Translating gives CASSQDPGAGGSNEQYF.

The chain links TRBV25-1 to TRBJ2-5; 9 bases match TRBD1. Germline V gene lookup returns CDR1 MGHDK and CDR2 SYGVNS. CDR3 length: 15 amino acids. The V segment lost 9 bases and the J segment 1 base; nucleotides outside the gene matches: 9. The CDR3 sequence: CASQPGTGFQETQYF. The DNA for the CDR3 is TGTGCCAGTCAACCCGGGACAGGGTTCCAAGAGACCCAGTACTTC.

The chain employs TRBV5-1 and TRBJ1-6; D gene unclear. This CDR3 contains 20 residues. V was pared by 4 bases and J by 2 bases, with 25 bases between. Germline-derived CDR1 and CDR2 are SGHRS and YFSETQ. CDR3 nucleotides: TGCGCCAGCAGCCCCGGACGGGCACTGGATCTGAACCCCTATAATTCACCCCTCCACTTT. It encodes CASSPGRALDLNPYNSPLHF.

This clonotype showed up just a few times. The chain couples TRBV29-1 to TRBJ2-7, with 7 positions matching TRBD2. The CDR3 runs to 14 residues. The germline gives CDR1 SQVTM, CDR2 ANQGSEA. Trimming cost V 3 bases and J 7 bases; bases outside gene matches: 12. The CDR3: CSVDLSGLGGEQYF. DNA of the CDR3: TGCAGCGTTGACCTTAGCGGGTTGGGTGGTGAGCAGTACTTC.

This clonotype turned up a few times. With a far larger clone one base away, a read error is the likely cause. V gene TRBV6-4 combines with J gene TRBJ2-1; D unclear. The V gene's germline CDR1 is MRHNA and CDR2 SNTAGT. CDR3 length: 11 amino acids. The CDR3 spells CASSSYDEQFF. Here the CDR3 DNA reads TGTGCCAGCAGTTCCTACGATGAGCAGTTCTTC.

The rearrangement joins TRBV7-9 to TRBJ1-4; the D is unclear. The CDR3 is 13 amino acids. Germline V gene lookup returns CDR1 SEHNR and CDR2 FQNEAQ (reference sequence). The V gene lost 10 bases and the J gene lost 4 bases, with 13 bases spanning the gap. This chain's CDR3 is CATRPLGNEKLFF. The DNA for the CDR3 is TGTGCCACCCGGCCACTGGGTAATGAAAAACTGTTTTTT.

The rearrangement joins TRBV2 to TRBJ1-1, with 7 bases lining up with TRBD1. This CDR3 region has 14 residues. Per germline, CDR1 SNHLY and CDR2 FYNNEI. V lost 6 bases to trimming and J lost 6 bases; unmatched junction nucleotides: 10. The DNA for the CDR3 is TGTGCCAGCAGGCCCCAACAGGGGTGGTCTGAAGCTTTCTTT. This encodes CASRPQQGWSEAFF. The full variable domain, with the rest looked up from reference TRBV2 and TRBJ1-1, is EPEVTQTPSHQVTQMGQEVILRCVPISNHLYFYWYRQILGQKVEFLVSFYNNEISEKSEIFDDQFSVERPDGSNFTLKIRSTKLEDSAMYFCASRPQQGWSEAFFGQGTRLTVV.

The chain links TRBV12-3 or TRBV12-4 to TRBJ2-1, with a possible D match to TRBD1 (5 bases). The J call may be incorrect, as the DNA end agrees better with TRBJ2-7. This CDR3 is 11 amino acids long. CDR3 region: CASTQAYEQYF. DNA for the CDR3: TGTGCCAGCACACAGGCATACGAGCAGTACTTC.

This chain connects TRBV4-3 to TRBJ1-6; no clear D gene. V was shortened by 1 base and J by 5 bases, with 15 bases between the two germline ends. Looked up from germline, CDR1 is LGHNA and CDR2 is YSLEER. The CDR3 length is 17 residues. CDR3 in DNA: TGCGCCAGCAGCCAAGCACCGGGCGAGGACGATAATTCACCCCTCCACTTT. It codes for CASSQAPGEDDNSPLHF.

About this clonotype itself: This may come from a read error, since a much larger clone is one base off. The rearrangement uses TRBV6-1 and TRBJ2-4, with D tentatively TRBD2 (5 bases). Matching the DNA end better, TRBJ2-7 makes the J call doubtful. The CDR3 has 16 residues. Germline CDR1 and CDR2: MNHNS and SASEGT. CDR3 bases: TGTGCCAGCAGTGAAGCAGAGGGAATGATGGGGTGCGAGCAGTACTTC. Its translation: CASSEAEGMMGCEQYF.

This clonotype was observed a single time. A read error may produce the germline difference seen at one junction end. The rearrangement uses TRBV25-1 and TRBJ2-5; 9 positions match TRBD1. Per the germline V gene, CDR1 is MGHDK and CDR2 is SYGVNS. The CDR3 is 15 residues long. The chain's CDR3 is CASSDQTGGSETRYF. The CDR3 bases are TGTGCCAGCAGTGACCAGACAGGGGGTTCCGAGACCCGGTACTTC.

The sample holds a few counts of this clonotype. J is TRBJ2-1 and V is TRBV7-9, with D tentatively TRBD2 (6 bases). The V end was cut by 5 bases, the J end by 8 bases, with 16 bases between. The CDR3 runs 14 residues. Germline assignment: CDR1 SEHNR and CDR2 FQNEAQ (reference sequence). The CDR3 bases are TGTGCCAGCAGCCGACTAGACAAAGTGGATGAGCAGTTCTTC. It encodes CASSRLDKVDEQFF.

This clonotype has only a few counts. The chain links TRBV29-1 to TRBJ2-5; D not resolved. V was pared by 3 bases and J by 2 bases, with 10 bases between. The V gene's germline CDR1 is SQVTM and CDR2 ANQGSEA. CDR3 length: 13 amino acids. The CDR3 nucleotides are TGCAGCGTTGACCCGTCCCAACAAGAGACCCAGTACTTC. Its translation: CSVDPSQQETQYF.

Only a few counts were recorded for this clonotype. The J gene is TRBJ2-7, the V gene TRBV7-9, with 9 bases identical to TRBD1. The germline V gene encodes CDR1 SEHNR and CDR2 FQNEAQ (reference sequence). V lost 5 bases to trimming and J lost 12 bases; unmatched junction nucleotides: 14. This CDR3 region has 14 residues. The CDR3 bases are TGTGCCAGCAGCCCGGGACAGGGATTCGGAAGAGTGTACTTC. The encoded protein is CASSPGQGFGRVYF.

The chain couples TRBV6-5 to TRBJ2-3; D gene uncertain. CDR3 length: 15 amino acids. V dropped 0 bases and J dropped 0 bases, with 7 bases sitting between them. The germline V gene has CDR1 MNHEY and CDR2 SVGAGI. This CDR3 reads CASSYSATSTDTQYF. In DNA form, the CDR3 reads TGTGCCAGCAGTTACTCGGCAACTAGCACAGATACGCAGTATTTT.

This rearrangement joins TRBV13 to TRBJ2-1, with D unclear. Deletions cut 5 bases from V and 9 bases from J, with 8 bases between. CDR3 length: 11 amino acids. CDR1 and CDR2 (germline): PRHDT, FYEKMQ (reference sequence). CDR3 region: CASSVYGEQFF. The CDR3 bases are TGTGCCAGCAGCGTATATGGTGAGCAGTTCTTC.

The chain combines TRBV5-1 with TRBJ1-5; perhaps TRBD1 as D (5 bases). Germline-derived CDR1 and CDR2 are SGHRS and YFSETQ. The CDR3 runs 15 residues. Trimming cost V 0 bases and J 6 bases, with 13 bases left between them. The CDR3 bases are TGCGCCAGCAGCTTGGGGCAGGGTGGTGCTCAGCCCCAGCATTTT. Its protein product is CASSLGQGGAQPQHF.

The genes are TRBV4-1 and TRBJ2-5; TRBD2 is a possible D gene (5 bases). CDR1 MGHRA and CDR2 YSYEKL come from the germline V gene. V was pared by 2 bases and J by 3 bases, with 10 bases between. The CDR3 sequence is 14 residues long. The CDR3, as DNA: TGCGCCAGCAGCCAAAGAGGGTCCGAAGAGACCCAGTACTTC. This codes for CASSQRGSEETQYF.

V is TRBV20-1 and J is TRBJ2-3; no clear D gene. This CDR3 is 11 amino acids long. Germline CDR1 reads DFQATT; CDR2 reads SNEGSKA (reference sequence). Trimming took off 2 bases at V and 5 bases at J, with 5 bases between the two ends. The CDR3 DNA reads TGCAGTGCTAGACAGGTAGATACGCAGTATTTT. As protein: CSARQVDTQYF.

V is TRBV20-1 and J is TRBJ2-7; D call uncertain. CDR1 and CDR2 from the germline V gene are DFQATT and SNEGSKA (reference sequence). V gave up 1 base and J gave up 5 bases, with 21 bases separating them. The CDR3 spans 16 residues. As DNA, the CDR3 is TGCAGTGCTAGAGTCCCCGACGGCCGTAGGTTCGACGAGCAGTACTTC. Translation gives CSARVPDGRRFDEQYF.

The chain is built from TRBV12-3 or TRBV12-4 and TRBJ2-3, with D perhaps matching TRBD2 (6 bases). The CDR3 extends over 15 amino acids. V lost 2 bases and J lost 6, with 15 bases in between. CDR3 in DNA: TGTGCCAGCAGTTTATTAGCGGCACATGAGGATACGCAGTATTTT. This codes for CASSLLAAHEDTQYF.

V is TRBV20-1 and J is TRBJ2-1; 8 nucleotides match TRBD2. Germline lookup yields CDR1 DFQATT and CDR2 SNEGSKA (reference sequence). Trimming took 1 base from V and 7 from J; bases not matched to a gene: 6. The CDR3 consists of 14 residues. For the CDR3, the DNA is TGCAGTGCTAGAGCAACTAGCGGTGGGAATGAGCAGTTCTTC. Translation gives CSARATSGGNEQFF.

CDR3 nucleotides: TGTGCCAGCAGCACGCAATTAGCGGGGGGCACAGATACGCAGTATTTT. Protein sequence: CASSTQLAGGTDTQYF. The genes are TRBV7-2 and TRBJ2-3, with 9 bases matching TRBD2. Germline-derived CDR1 and CDR2 are SGHTA and FQGNSA. After removal of 5 bases from V and 1 base from J, the junction contained 7 bases not matched to a gene. This CDR3 has 16 residues. Looking up the rest from reference TRBV7-2 and TRBJ2-3 gives the full variable domain: GAGVSQSPSNKVTEKGKDVELRCDPISGHTALYWYRQSLGQGLEFLIYFQGNSAPDKSGLPSDRFSAERTGGSVSTLTIQRTQQEDSAVYLCASSTQLAGGTDTQYFGPGTRLTVL.

The genes are TRBV20-1 and TRBJ2-7; the match to TRBD1 covers 12 bases. The closer fit of TRBJ2-4 to the DNA end suggests the J call may be wrong. The germline gives CDR1 DFQATT, CDR2 SNEGSKA (reference sequence). This CDR3 contains 17 residues. CDR3 sequence: CSARVRGPGQGANIQYF. For the CDR3, the DNA is TGCAGTGCTAGAGTTAGGGGCCCGGGACAGGGGGCAAACATTCAGTACTTC.

This clonotype was observed a handful of times. The rearrangement links TRBV6-1 to TRBJ2-7; the match to TRBD1 covers 7 bases. With V trimmed by 10 bases and J by 2 bases, 5 bases remained unmatched. CDR1 and CDR2 from the germline V gene are MNHNS and SASEGT. The CDR3 consists of 12 residues. CDR3 coding DNA: TGTGCCAACTACGGGACAGCCTACGAGCAGTACTTC. Translating gives CANYGTAYEQYF.